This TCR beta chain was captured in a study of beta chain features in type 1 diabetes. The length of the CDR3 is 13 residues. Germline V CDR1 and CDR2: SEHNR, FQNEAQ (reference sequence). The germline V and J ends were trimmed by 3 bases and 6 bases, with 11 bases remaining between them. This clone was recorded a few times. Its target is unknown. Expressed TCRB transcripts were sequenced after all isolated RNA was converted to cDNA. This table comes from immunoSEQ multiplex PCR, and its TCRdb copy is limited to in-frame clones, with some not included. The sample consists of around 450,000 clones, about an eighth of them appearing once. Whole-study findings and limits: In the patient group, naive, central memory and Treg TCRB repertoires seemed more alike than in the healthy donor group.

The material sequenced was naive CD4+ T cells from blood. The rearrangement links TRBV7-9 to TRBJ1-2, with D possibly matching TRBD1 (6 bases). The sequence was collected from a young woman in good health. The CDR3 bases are TGTGCCAGCAGCTTGGATACAGGGAATGGCTACACCTTC. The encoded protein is CASSLDTGNGYTF.